These 30 T cell receptor beta chains were all obtained from the same sample, sequenced in a study of T cell responses to AZD1222 COVID-19 vaccine. Profiling relied on immunoSEQ multiplex PCR, and the TCRdb table lists in-frame clones only, not all of them. The table records tens of thousands of clones, over 60% of them present only once. Sequences were derived from peripheral blood, sampled on day 0 of AZD1222 vaccination. These receptors all stem from an adult in good health.

This clone came up a few times. The chain has TRBV7-9 and TRBJ2-1; D gene unclear. Trimming took 5 bases from V and 3 from J, leaving 14 bases between them. This CDR3 has 15 amino acids. Germline V gene sequence: CDR1 SEHNR, CDR2 FQNEAQ (reference sequence). The CDR3: CASSPRFGVYNEQFF. CDR3 sequence (DNA): TGTGCCAGCAGCCCCCGCTTCGGAGTCTACAATGAGCAGTTCTTC.

The V and J genes are TRBV6-2 or TRBV6-3 and TRBJ2-1, with 12 bases lining up with TRBD2. The CDR3 has 15 amino acids. From germline, CDR1 is MNHEY and CDR2 SVGEGT. V lost 5 bases, J lost 4 bases, and 3 bases stayed unmatched. The CDR3 region has the DNA TGTGCCAGCAGTCTTCTAGCGGGGGGGTACAATGAGCAGTTCTTC. It translates to CASSLLAGGYNEQFF.

The V and J genes are TRBV11-1 and TRBJ1-6; D is uncertain. Germline V gives CDR1 SGHAT, CDR2 FQDESV (reference sequence). This CDR3 has 14 residues. V was clipped by 8 bases and J by 10 bases, with 18 bases between them. The CDR3 loop is CASGRGMKGSPLHF. In DNA, the CDR3 is TGTGCCAGCGGGCGGGGAATGAAGGGATCACCCCTCCACTTT.

The chain combines TRBV18 with TRBJ1-1; D not certain. This CDR3 has 14 amino acids. Germline CDR1 reads KGHSH; CDR2 reads LQKENI. V lost 0 bases to trimming and J lost 0 bases, with 5 bases between them. The CDR3 DNA reads as TGTGCCAGCTCACCACCACACCTGAACACTGAAGCTTTCTTT. It is translated as CASSPPHLNTEAFF.

J is TRBJ1-2 and V is TRBV6-5; D possibly corresponds to TRBD1 (5 bases). CDR3 length: 13 residues. Trimming took off 10 bases at V and 8 bases at J, with 20 bases between the two ends. The V gene's germline CDR1 is MNHEY and CDR2 SVGAGI. This CDR3 reads CATAGQEERGYTF. The CDR3 region has the DNA TGTGCCACCGCGGGGCAGGAAGAGCGGGGCTACACCTTC.

The chain uses TRBV18 and TRBJ2-3; 7 positions match TRBD2. With V trimmed by 3 bases and J by 2 bases, 11 bases remained unmatched. This CDR3 contains 17 residues. Germline lookup yields CDR1 KGHSH and CDR2 LQKENI. The CDR3, as DNA: TGTGCCAGCTCACCGACACGACTAGCAACACTCACAGATACGCAGTATTTT. Protein sequence: CASSPTRLATLTDTQYF.

This chain joins TRBV27 and TRBJ1-1; D gene uncertain. The CDR3 runs to 14 residues. Germline V gene sequence: CDR1 MNHEY, CDR2 SMNVEV (reference sequence). V shed 2 bases and J shed 6 bases, with 13 bases lying between them. The CDR3 DNA follows: TGTGCCAGCAGTTTAGAGGGAAGGTTTGCTGAAGCTTTCTTT. This translates into CASSLEGRFAEAFF.

V and J are TRBV2 and TRBJ2-7, with D hard to call. This CDR3 is built from 12 residues. Germline V gene sequence: CDR1 SNHLY, CDR2 FYNNEI. V was clipped by 10 bases and J by 0 bases, with 10 bases between them. The CDR3 protein is CATSGSSYEQYF. In nucleotides, the CDR3 is TGTGCCACCTCCGGCAGCTCCTACGAGCAGTACTTC.

This clone turned up a few times. The gene calls are TRBV6-5 and TRBJ1-2; D might be TRBD1 (6 bases). V was pared by 10 bases and J by 8 bases, with 14 bases between. CDR1 is MNHEY and CDR2 is SVGAGI in the germline V gene. The CDR3 extends over 11 amino acids. The CDR3 region is CATQGLYGYTF. In nucleotides, the CDR3 is TGTGCCACACAGGGCCTCTACGGCTACACCTTC.

This chain uses TRBV5-1 with TRBJ2-3, with TRBD2 matching over 7 bases. The V gene end was trimmed by 3 bases and the J gene end by 1 base; junction bases not matched to a gene: 8. Germline V gene data show CDR1 as SGHRS and CDR2 as YFSETQ. The CDR3 length is 16 residues. CDR3 sequence (DNA): TGCGCCAGCAGCTCCGGGTCGGGGGGTGGCACAGATACGCAGTATTTT. It translates to CASSSGSGGGTDTQYF.

The genes are TRBV6-6 and TRBJ2-7; perhaps TRBD1 as D (5 bases). The CDR3 length is 15 residues. The V and J ends lost 0 bases and 2 bases respectively, with 11 bases between them. Germline V lookup: CDR1 MNHNY, CDR2 SVGAGI (reference sequence). This chain's CDR3 is CASSYSMDNTYEQYF. In DNA form, the CDR3 reads TGTGCCAGCAGTTACTCCATGGACAACACCTACGAGCAGTACTTC.

This chain connects TRBV18 to TRBJ2-5; TRBD1 aligns across 7 bases. After removal of 3 bases from V and 2 bases from J, the junction contained 3 bases not matched to a gene. The CDR3 extends over 14 amino acids. CDR1 KGHSH and CDR2 LQKENI come from the germline V gene. Written as DNA, the CDR3 is TGTGCCAGCTCACCCAGGGGGATTCAAGAGACCCAGTACTTC. Protein product: CASSPRGIQETQYF.

The chain recombines TRBV28 with TRBJ1-1; D ambiguous. CDR1 MDHEN and CDR2 SYDVKM come from the germline V gene. The CDR3 totals 13 residues. Deletions cut 8 bases from V and 0 bases from J, with 10 bases between. The CDR3 protein is CASQEELNTEAFF. CDR3 coding DNA: TGTGCCAGCCAGGAAGAGTTGAACACTGAAGCTTTCTTT.

V is TRBV11-2 and J is TRBJ1-5, with D hard to call. The CDR3 is 15 amino acids. V lost 8 bases and J 1 base, leaving 15 bases between the germline ends. Germline CDR1 and CDR2: SGHAT and FQNNGV. CDR3 sequence reads: CASSPRRESNQPQHF. In nucleotides, the CDR3 is TGTGCCAGCTCTCCAAGGAGGGAGAGCAATCAGCCCCAGCATTTT. Filled out from reference TRBV11-2 and TRBJ1-5, the complete variable domain reads EAGVAQSPRYKIIEKRQSVAFWCNPISGHATLYWYQQILGQGPKLLIQFQNNGVVDDSQLPKDRFSAERLKGVDSTLKIQPAKLEDSAVYLCASSPRRESNQPQHFGDGTRLSIL.

The V gene is TRBV6-6, the J gene TRBJ2-7; 9 nucleotides match TRBD1. The CDR3 totals 11 residues. Unmatched junction bases numbered 0, after V lost 6 bases and J lost 6 bases. Germline values: CDR1 MNHNY, CDR2 SVGAGI (reference sequence). The CDR3 DNA reads TGTGCCAGCAGGACAGGGGGCGAGCAGTACTTC. Translated: CASRTGGEQYF.

The V call is TRBV4-2, the J call TRBJ1-1; 9 bases fit TRBD1. Per the germline V gene, CDR1 is LGHNA and CDR2 is YNFKEQ. This CDR3 comprises 20 residues. V lost 4 bases and J lost 0; bases outside the gene matches: 18. In DNA, the CDR3 is TGTGCCAGCAGCCCCCGTAACAGGGGGCGAGAACGCAATATGAACACTGAAGCTTTCTTT. It encodes CASSPRNRGRERNMNTEAFF.

The chain is built from TRBV18 and TRBJ1-6, with 10 bases fitting TRBD1. Unmatched junction bases numbered 9, after V lost 6 bases and J lost 7 bases. The CDR3 length is 16 residues. Germline V gene sequence: CDR1 KGHSH, CDR2 LQKENI. The CDR3: CASSPRDRGGNSPLHF. For the CDR3, the DNA is TGTGCCAGCTCCCCTCGGGACAGGGGAGGGAATTCACCCCTCCACTTT.

This chain connects TRBV7-3 to TRBJ2-7; 7 bases are shared with TRBD1. The germline V gene has CDR1 SGHTA and CDR2 FQGTGA. The V and J ends lost 5 bases and 2 bases, in that order; junction bases with no gene match: 9. The CDR3 spans 15 residues. This CDR3 reads CASSLDGGQTYEQYF. As DNA, the CDR3 is TGTGCCAGCAGCCTCGATGGGGGACAGACCTACGAGCAGTACTTC.

The gene calls are TRBV3-1 (or the pseudogene TRBV3-2) and TRBJ2-5; weak D call: TRBD1 (5 bases). The germline V gene encodes CDR1 LGHDT and CDR2 YNNKEL (reference sequence). This CDR3 is 15 amino acids long. V lost 3 bases, J lost 5 bases, and 16 bases lay in between. CDR3 nucleotides: TGTGCCAGCAGCCAGAAGGGGCGAAGGGGCGAGACCCAGTACTTC. This translates into CASSQKGRRGETQYF.

This clone has a single count. The chain is built from TRBV6-5 and TRBJ1-1, with D possibly matching TRBD1 (5 bases). Germline V gives CDR1 MNHEY, CDR2 SVGAGI. V was cut by 0 bases and J by 4 bases, with 9 bases left in between. The CDR3 is 14 amino acids. The CDR3 DNA is TGTGCCAGCAGTTACTCAGGGGTTGGCACTGAAGCTTTCTTT. Residues: CASSYSGVGTEAFF.

This clone has a handful of counts. The rearrangement links TRBV2 to TRBJ2-5, with D possibly matching TRBD2 (6 bases). V gave up 4 bases and J gave up 5 bases, with 17 bases separating them. The CDR3 has 15 residues. In germline, CDR1 is SNHLY, CDR2 FYNNEI. CDR3 coding DNA: TGTGCCAGCAGTGTGTTCCCCCAAGGAGGGGAGACCCAGTACTTC. Its translation: CASSVFPQGGETQYF.

The chain recombines TRBV6-5 with TRBJ2-3, with a possible D match to TRBD2 (5 bases). The V end was cut by 10 bases, the J end by 2 bases, with 13 bases between. Germline V gene lookup returns CDR1 MNHEY and CDR2 SVGAGI. The CDR3 has 13 amino acids. CDR3 region: CATQRTNTDTQYF. In DNA, the CDR3 is TGTGCCACCCAGCGGACCAACACAGATACGCAGTATTTT.

The J gene is TRBJ2-3, the V gene TRBV6-5; no firm D call. CDR1 is MNHEY, CDR2 SVGAGI, per germline. Trimming removed 5 bases from V and 4 bases from J, with 13 bases in between. This CDR3 is 14 amino acids long. The DNA of the CDR3 is TGTGCCAGCAGTCCACTCCGCGAGGCAGATACGCAGTATTTT. This encodes CASSPLREADTQYF.

The table lists this clone with a few counts. V and J are TRBV19 and TRBJ2-7, with TRBD1 matching over 12 bases. The CDR3 totals 16 residues. CDR1 and CDR2 (germline): LNHDA, SQIVND (reference sequence). Unmatched junction bases numbered 3, after V lost 0 bases and J lost 3 bases. The CDR3 region is CASSIDGTGGYYEQYF. CDR3 nucleotides: TGTGCCAGTAGTATAGACGGGACAGGGGGCTACTACGAGCAGTACTTC.

The V gene is TRBV4-1, the J gene TRBJ2-1; 9 bases are a match to TRBD1. The germline V gene has CDR1 MGHRA and CDR2 YSYEKL. The V gene end was trimmed by 0 bases and the J gene end by 9 bases; junction bases not matched to a gene: 6. CDR3 length: 15 residues. CDR3 region: CASSQEGQGNREQFF. Here the CDR3 DNA reads TGCGCCAGCAGCCAAGAGGGACAGGGCAATCGTGAGCAGTTCTTC.

This chain links TRBV6-5 with TRBJ1-6; TRBD1 is a possible D gene (5 bases). The germline gives CDR1 MNHEY, CDR2 SVGAGI. This CDR3 has 13 residues. Trimming pared 2 bases from V and 10 bases from J, leaving 9 bases between. CDR3 nucleotide sequence: TGTGCCAGCAGTTACGGGGGTTGGTCACCCCTCCACTTT. This encodes CASSYGGWSPLHF.

The chain links TRBV6-6 to TRBJ1-5; D gene uncertain. The CDR3 runs 16 residues. CDR1 is MNHNY, CDR2 SVGAGI, per germline (reference sequence). Trimming shortened V by 2 bases and J by 0 bases, and 11 bases separated the two germline ends. CDR3 nucleotide sequence: TGTGCCAGCAGTTACGGGAGGGATTATAGCAATCAGCCCCAGCATTTT. Translating it yields CASSYGRDYSNQPQHF.

This clone was recorded once. This CDR3 reads CASSSGLAVETQYF. The CDR3 DNA sequence: TGCGCCAGCAGCTCGGGACTAGCTGTAGAGACCCAGTACTTC. The rearrangement joins TRBV5-1 to TRBJ2-5; 9 positions match TRBD2. V dropped 3 bases and J dropped 4; count of bases not matched to a gene: 4. In germline, CDR1 is SGHRS, CDR2 YFSETQ. The CDR3 totals 14 residues.

The rearrangement joins TRBV6-1 to TRBJ1-5; 8 bases map to TRBD1. The CDR3 totals 15 residues. V trimming: 3 bases; J trimming: 4 bases; junction bases outside the gene matches: 5. Germline lookup yields CDR1 MNHNS and CDR2 SASEGT. As DNA, the CDR3 is TGTGCCAGCAGTGAGGAGACAGGGGTAAATCAGCCCCAGCATTTT. Protein sequence: CASSEETGVNQPQHF.

This sequence joins TRBV18 and TRBJ2-7; D is possibly TRBD2 (5 bases). The germline V and J ends were trimmed by 3 bases and 6 bases, with 18 bases remaining between them. Germline V gene sequence: CDR1 KGHSH, CDR2 LQKENI. The CDR3 has 15 amino acids. The CDR3 spells CASSPFESGVVEQYF. The CDR3 DNA follows: TGTGCCAGCTCACCCTTCGAGTCCGGGGTTGTCGAGCAGTACTTC.